These 11 T cell receptor beta chains originate from one sample sequenced in a study of CD8 T cells in ankylosing spondylitis. Overall study findings and caveats: Characteristic, it appeared, of ankylosing spondylitis blood was a TCR beta motif of about eight highly homologous variants.

These receptors have no identified antigens. TCRdb used MiXCR to reprocess the 5' RACE reads, holding one entry per CDR3 protein. The sample includes 700,000 to 1,000,000 distinct CDR3 sequences, about an eighth seen only once; the top ten take 0.51%. The sequenced sample was blood, either unsorted or a sorted T cell fraction (not recorded which). The receptors were sampled from a male donor with ankylosing spondylitis.

This clonotype was observed a handful of times. The chain carries TRBV6-2 or TRBV6-3 and TRBJ2-7, with D hard to call. Germline-derived CDR1 and CDR2 are MNHEY and SVGEGT. The CDR3 runs 13 residues. V lost 2 bases and J lost 6, with 11 bases in between. This chain's CDR3 is CASSYDPRGEQYF. DNA of the CDR3: TGTGCCAGCAGTTACGATCCCAGAGGCGAGCAGTACTTC.

This clonotype was counted between two and nine times. The chain couples TRBV7-2 to TRBJ2-3, with 16 bases aligning to TRBD2. Germline CDR1 reads SGHTA; CDR2 reads FQGNSA. J gave up 4 bases and V 3 bases, and 7 bases lay outside the gene matches. The length of the CDR3 is 18 residues. The CDR3 region is CASSFAGLAGGRADTQYF. DNA for the CDR3: TGTGCCAGCAGCTTTGCGGGACTAGCGGGGGGGCGCGCAGATACGCAGTATTTT. Based on the CDR3 plus reference TRBV7-2 and TRBJ2-3, the full variable domain is GAGVSQSPSNKVTEKGKDVELRCDPISGHTALYWYRQSLGQGLEFLIYFQGNSAPDKSGLPSDRFSAERTGGSVSTLTIQRTQQEDSAVYLCASSFAGLAGGRADTQYFGPGTRLTVL.

The chain couples TRBV15 to TRBJ2-1; D gene uncertain. V was pared by 3 bases and J by 8 bases, with 14 bases between. This CDR3 contains 14 residues. Germline V gene lookup returns CDR1 LNHNV and CDR2 YYDKDF (reference sequence). The chain's CDR3 is CATSSSPQGDEQFF. CDR3 coding DNA: TGTGCCACCAGCAGTTCCCCCCAAGGCGATGAGCAGTTCTTC.

This chain links TRBV18 with TRBJ2-1; no clear D. Germline V gene data show CDR1 as KGHSH and CDR2 as LQKENI. V was trimmed by 5 bases and J by 4 bases, leaving 6 bases between them. The CDR3 extends over 12 amino acids. This chain's CDR3 is CASSVLYNEQFF. The CDR3 region has the DNA TGTGCCAGCTCAGTTCTGTACAATGAGCAGTTCTTC.

This clonotype was recorded many times. V and J are TRBV12-3 or TRBV12-4 and TRBJ1-1; a weak D match, TRBD1 (5 bases). The CDR3 is made up of 12 amino acids. V dropped 7 bases and J dropped 7 bases, with 13 bases sitting between them. The CDR3 DNA is TGTGCCAGCACGGGGGGTGCAGATGAAGCTTTCTTT. As protein: CASTGGADEAFF.

The chain joins TRBV20-1 to TRBJ1-2; a possible D gene is TRBD1 (5 bases). The CDR3 loop spans 12 amino acids. The V gene's germline CDR1 is DFQATT and CDR2 SNEGSKA (reference sequence). V was cut by 5 bases and J by 4 bases, with 11 bases left in between. The CDR3 reads CSAVGDSYGYTF. In DNA form, the CDR3 reads TGCAGTGCTGTAGGGGATTCCTATGGCTACACCTTC.

The V call is TRBV5-1, the J call TRBJ1-2, with a possible D match to TRBD1 (6 bases). Germline V CDR1 and CDR2: SGHRS, YFSETQ. The ends were cut back, 4 bases at V and 11 bases at J, with 18 bases in the middle. The CDR3 is made up of 13 amino acids. The DNA of the CDR3 is TGCGCCAGCAGCGTTATCCAGGGGCCGCGGTACACCTTC. It specifies CASSVIQGPRYTF.

This clonotype was recorded only once. The chain employs TRBV10-3 and TRBJ1-2; D is undetermined. Germline V gives CDR1 ENHRY, CDR2 SYGVKD. CDR3 length: 15 residues. V was trimmed by 0 bases and J by 4 bases, leaving 12 bases between them. CDR3 residues: CAISESTATLYGYTF. As DNA, the CDR3 is TGTGCCATCAGTGAGTCGACGGCAACCCTCTATGGCTACACCTTC.

This clonotype was seen many times. This chain uses TRBV18 with TRBJ2-5; D gene ambiguous. The CDR3 runs 15 residues. Germline CDR1 KGHSH, CDR2 LQKENI. Trimming left V 0 bases short and J 0 bases short, with 8 bases between. The CDR3 protein is CASSPPGSYQETQYF. The CDR3 coding sequence is TGTGCCAGCTCACCACCAGGCAGTTACCAAGAGACCCAGTACTTC. Looking up the rest from reference TRBV18 and TRBJ2-5 gives the full variable domain: NAGVMQNPRHLVRRRGQEARLRCSPMKGHSHVYWYRQLPEEGLKFMVYLQKENIIDESGMPKERFSAEFPKEGPSILRIQQVVRGDSAAYFCASSPPGSYQETQYFGPGTRLLVL.

This clonotype was picked up many times. The genes are TRBV20-1 and TRBJ2-5; TRBD2 agrees at 9 bases. Trimming cost V 3 bases and J 4 bases; bases outside gene matches: 3. The CDR3 has 13 residues. Per the germline V gene, CDR1 is DFQATT and CDR2 is SNEGSKA (reference sequence). CDR3 residues: CSASSGSPETQYF. The CDR3 bases are TGCAGTGCTAGTAGCGGGAGCCCAGAGACCCAGTACTTC.

This clonotype was detected only a few times. The chain links TRBV9 to TRBJ2-2; D is uncertain. Trimming removed 4 bases at V and 0 bases at J, with 13 bases between. There are 16 residues in the CDR3. Germline-derived CDR1 and CDR2 are SGDLS and YYNGEE. DNA of the CDR3: TGTGCCAGCAGCAAAACCATCTTATCGAACACCGGGGAGCTGTTTTTT. Its protein is CASSKTILSNTGELFF.